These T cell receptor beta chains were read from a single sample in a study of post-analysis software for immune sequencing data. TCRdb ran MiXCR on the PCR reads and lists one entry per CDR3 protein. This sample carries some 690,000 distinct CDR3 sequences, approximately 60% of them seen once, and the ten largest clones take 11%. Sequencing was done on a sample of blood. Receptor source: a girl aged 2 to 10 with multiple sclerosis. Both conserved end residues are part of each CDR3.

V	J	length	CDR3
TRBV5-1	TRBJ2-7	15	CASSLSIRYSYEQYF
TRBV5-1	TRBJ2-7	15	CASSEVPGGSYEQYF
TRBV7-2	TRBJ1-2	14	CASSWDKANYGYTF
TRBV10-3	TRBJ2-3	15	CAISEPGGRTDTQYF
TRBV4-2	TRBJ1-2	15	CASSQDWGQGGGYTF
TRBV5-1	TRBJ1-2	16	CASSLYRDGPNYGYTF
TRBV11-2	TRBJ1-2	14	CASSKPGQGFGYTF
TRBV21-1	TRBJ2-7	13	CASSNWGGDEQYF
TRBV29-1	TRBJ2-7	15	CSPNTRDRVQYEQYF
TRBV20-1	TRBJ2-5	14	CSAVRTSGKETQYF
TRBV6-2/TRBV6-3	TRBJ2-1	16	CASSAPLAGANNEQFF
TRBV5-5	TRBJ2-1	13	CASSTGPPNEQFF
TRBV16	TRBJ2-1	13	CASSQSPLDEQFF
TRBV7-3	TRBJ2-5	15	CASSYTGGPEETQYF
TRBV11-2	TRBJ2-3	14	CASNLGGLTDTQYF
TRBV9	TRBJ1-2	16	CASSVAYSGGAEGYTF
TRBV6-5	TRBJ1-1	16	CASSYSGGGTVTEAFF
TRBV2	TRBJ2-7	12	CASDSRGDEQYF
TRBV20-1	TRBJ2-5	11	CSARVEETQYF
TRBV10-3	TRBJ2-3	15	CAISEGRGGTDTQYF
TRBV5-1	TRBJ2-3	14	CASSAGTSTDTQYF
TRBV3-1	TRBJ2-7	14	CASSQDRTSYEQYF
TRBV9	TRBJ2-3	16	CASSEGLAGRTDTQYF
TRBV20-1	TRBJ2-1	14	CSAQDDPTYNEQFF
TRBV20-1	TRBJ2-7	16	CSAWPASGRGSYEQYF
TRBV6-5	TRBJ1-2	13	CASSYSIRSGYTF
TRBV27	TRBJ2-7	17	CASSFNASPGGPHEQYF
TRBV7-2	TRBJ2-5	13	CASSLTFQETQYF
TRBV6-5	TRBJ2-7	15	CASSYSPGVAYEQYF
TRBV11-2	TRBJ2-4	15	CASSLEAGGSDIQYF